This T cell receptor (beta chain) derives from a study of blood T cells in healthy people across ages. A second PCR of about 6 to 11 cycles used a sample-barcoded 5' primer and a J-beta primer mix. TCRdb reprocessed the 5' RACE reads via MiXCR and lists one record per CDR3 protein. The data contain roughly 1.7 million distinct CDR3 sequences, about 35% of them singletons. Roughly 10 milliliters was the volume of peripheral blood drawn from each donor. This clonotype was detected only a few times. The germline V gene encodes CDR1 LGHDT and CDR2 YNNKEL (reference sequence). V dropped 1 base and J dropped 1 base, with 4 bases sitting between them. The CDR3 runs to 13 residues.

The chain recombines TRBV3-1 with TRBJ1-1, with D hard to call. This clonotype was sampled from a woman aged 25 to 45 in good health. The specimen sequenced was blood. In nucleotides, the CDR3 is TGTGCCAGCAGCCAAGTCTGGAACACTGAAGCTTTCTTT. Translating it yields CASSQVWNTEAFF.